This T cell receptor beta chain is from a study of cytomegalovirus exposure and HLA in healthy donors. The approximately 120-subject validation cohort, separate from the approximately 660-subject first cohort, included the donors. The length of the CDR3 is 15 residues. Trimming stripped 6 bases from V and 8 bases from J, with 17 bases between. Germline values: CDR1 SEHNR, CDR2 FQNEAQ (reference sequence). Findings and caveats of the study: In vitro testing confirmed a few CMV-associated chains as specific for CMV antigens. Cytomegalovirus-associated TCR beta chains were listed, numbering some 170.

Note on this clone: Its antigen remains unidentified.

Profiling relied on immunoSEQ multiplex PCR, and the TCRdb table lists in-frame clones only, not all of them. The sample lists 75,000 to 100,000 clones, roughly 96% occurring once. Input material: PBMCs. This sequence originates from a man aged 18 to 35 in good health and CMV-seronegative. V gene TRBV7-9 combines with J gene TRBJ1-6; tentatively, D is TRBD1 (5 bases). The CDR3 bases are TGTGCCAGCAGGTATCCCACGGGGGAGGATTCACCCCTCCACTTT. Its protein is CASRYPTGEDSPLHF. Variable domain in full (rest from reference TRBV7-9 and TRBJ1-6): DTGVSQNPRHKITKRGQNVTFRCDPISEHNRLYWYRQTLGQGPEFLTYFQNEAQLEKSRLLSDRFSAERPKGSFSTLEIQRTEQGDSAMYLCASRYPTGEDSPLHFGNGTRLTVT.